This TCR beta chain originates from a study of T-cell memory formation after mild COVID-19 (dated by TCRdb to about 2021). Looking at the study overall: TCR sequence clusters from the two donors were largely donor specific. In two donors, T-cell clones that expanded and contracted after mild COVID-19 were followed by sequencing TCRalpha and TCRbeta repertoires longitudinally. The cohort comprised two young, previously healthy adult volunteers, one female and one male.

General findings and caveats noted by the study authors: Some responding clones were detected in pre-infection memory, which suggested that pre-existing cross-reactive memory T cells had joined the SARS-CoV-2 response. The study included only a couple of mild cases, and larger cohorts that include severe cases with pre-infection samples were judged to be necessary. Clones that contracted from day 15 to 85 showed balanced CD4/CD8 phenotypes, whereas a second wave of clones that expanded from day 15 to 37 leaned towards CD4+. Contracting CD4+ clones appeared mostly in the CM and EM memory subsets, whereas CD8+ clones were enriched in EMRA. SARS-CoV-2 specificity of the second-wave clones peaking on day 37 was not confirmed.

This clonotype was counted ten times or more. It lacks a known antigen. The input lacks base qualities; no much larger clone sits a single base away. PBMCs were isolated by Ficoll-Paque density gradient centrifugation. This sample was sequenced with an Illumina NovaSeq 6000. cDNA libraries for TCRalpha and TCRbeta were prepared by 5'RACE using constant-segment primers, with sample barcodes and unique molecular identifiers added. Trizol reagent was used to extract RNA from every sample. Amplification of the libraries took two PCR steps, and the second step added a second sample barcode plus Illumina TruSeq adapters. Sequencing of the libraries was done on an Illumina NovaSeq, producing 2 x 150 bp paired-end reads. The published analysis was carried out like this. Demultiplexing of reads and collapsing into UMI-guided consensus sequences were performed with migec v1.2.7. Using mixcr v2.1.11, UMI consensuses were aligned to TRA and TRB V and J templates and then assembled into clonotypes. A clonotype was counted as expanded or contracted only if both edgeR and NoisET called the change significant, with noise models trained on biological replicates. For edgeR calls, the thresholds were a false discovery rate-adjusted p below 0.01 and a log2 fold-change of 1. As an exploratory analysis of dynamics, max-normalized trajectories of the 1000 most abundant clonotypes were examined by PCA with hierarchical clustering. Separately sequenced CD4+ and CD8+ repertoires were used to assign a CD4 or CD8 phenotype to each responding clone. The public reads were reanalyzed by TCRdb: fastp trimming at Q25, MiXCR alignment, in-frame beta chains only. Duplicate CDR3 protein sequences are folded into a single record with the most common DNA and genes. Here the V and J calls rest on TCRdb's processing, not on the authors' analysis. This sample has a few hundred thousand distinct CDR3 sequences in its table, and nearly 25% of those were observed once. Clones ranked in the top ten supply around 13% of the sample.

The germline V and J ends show losses of 3 bases and 7 bases respectively, and no gene match explains 8 bases of the junction. From the cysteine up to the phenylalanine, the CDR3 has a length of 16 residues. Just CDR3 DNA is preserved here, 48 bases in frame from base 1. From the germline V gene, CDR1 is LGHNA and CDR2 is YSLEER. The sample consisted of PBMCs or a T cell subset sorted from them (not recorded which). The clonotype was recovered from an adult woman who had mild COVID-19 (a few samples of this study predate the infection). The sample titles of this study are shuffled in the database, so cell type and time point are left out; the donor was told from shared clones. The rearrangement combines TRBV4-3 with TRBJ2-7, with 14 bases in between that match TRBD2. The CDR3 reads CASSQSGLAGGEEQYF. The nucleotides are TGCGCCAGCAGCCAGTCCGGACTAGCGGGAGGCGAAGAGCAGTACTTC.